Listed below are T cell receptor beta chains from one sample, sequenced in a study of Ad26.COV2.S vaccination and SARS-CoV-2 variants. Sequencing used immunoSEQ multiplex PCR; TCRdb keeps in-frame clones, though not all of them. The sample consists of nearly 400,000 clones, about 89% of them appearing once. This material consisted of peripheral blood, taken in a trial of Ad26.COV2.S vaccine versus placebo. The receptors stem from a person between 18 and 65 years old who received the Ad26.COV2.S COVID-19 vaccine or a placebo. The CDR3 runs from the conserved cysteine through the conserved F or W. A D gene is named only where the DNA matches it firmly. Only some rows state a clone size, as once, few, many or a class for expanded clones.

V: TRBV6-1
D: .
J: TRBJ2-5
size: .
DNA: TGTGCCAGCAGTGAATTTCGGCTCCAAGAGACCCAGTACTTC
CDR3: CASSEFRLQETQYF

V: TRBV3-1/TRBV3-2
D: .
J: TRBJ2-7
size: .
DNA: TGTGCCAGCAGCGGGTCCTACGAGCAGTACTTC
CDR3: CASSGSYEQYF

V: TRBV30
D: .
J: TRBJ2-5
size: .
DNA: TGTGCCTGGAGTTCCGGGAGACAGGGTCGAGAGACCCAGTACTTC
CDR3: CAWSSGRQGRETQYF

V: TRBV12-3/TRBV12-4
D: .
J: TRBJ1-2
size: .
DNA: TGTGCCAGCAGTTTAAGGGGGTCTGGCTACACCTTC
CDR3: CASSLRGSGYTF

V: TRBV30
D: .
J: TRBJ1-5
size: .
DNA: TGTGCCTGGAGTGTAGGCGCGGGAGGGCAGCCCCAGCATTTT
CDR3: CAWSVGAGGQPQHF

V: TRBV7-3
D: TRBD2
J: TRBJ2-2
size: .
DNA: TGTGCCAGCAGCAGGGGACTAGCGGGAAGCACCGGGGAGCTGTTTTTT
CDR3: CASSRGLAGSTGELFF

V: TRBV4-3
D: .
J: TRBJ2-1
size: .
DNA: TGCGCCAGCAGCCCGCCGGCCGTAAATGAGCAGTTCTTC
CDR3: CASSPPAVNEQFF

V: TRBV15
D: TRBD2
J: TRBJ2-1
size: .
DNA: TGTGCCACCAGCCTAGCGGGAGACGGTGAGCAGTTCTTC
CDR3: CATSLAGDGEQFF

V: TRBV10-3
D: TRBD2
J: TRBJ2-7
size: once
DNA: TGTGCCATCAGTGAGTCCGGGACTAGCGGAGAGCAGTACTTC
CDR3: CAISESGTSGEQYF

V: TRBV6-2/TRBV6-3
D: .
J: TRBJ2-4
size: .
DNA: TGTGCCAGCAGCCCCGACGGGGCGCTAGCCAAAAACATTCAGTACTTC
CDR3: CASSPDGALAKNIQYF

V: TRBV3-1/TRBV3-2
D: .
J: TRBJ1-5
size: once
DNA: TGTGCCAGCAGCCAAGAGGGAAGGGGGAGCAATCAGCCCCAGCATTTT
CDR3: CASSQEGRGSNQPQHF

V: TRBV10-3
D: TRBD1
J: TRBJ1-1
size: few
DNA: TGTGCCATCAGTAAAACAGGGGGCGGAGGAGCTTTCTTT
CDR3: CAISKTGGGGAFF

V: TRBV5-1
D: .
J: TRBJ2-1
size: .
DNA: TGCGCCAGCAGCTTAGGCCTGACCAATGAGCAGTTCTTC
CDR3: CASSLGLTNEQFF

V: TRBV4-1
D: .
J: TRBJ2-1
size: .
DNA: TGCGCCAGCAGCCAAGATCTCCGGGAATCCTACAATGAGCAGTTCTTC
CDR3: CASSQDLRESYNEQFF

V: TRBV27
D: TRBD2
J: TRBJ2-3
size: .
DNA: TGTGCCAGCAGTTTCCGACTAGCGGGAGGCTGGGCAGATACGCAGTATTTT
CDR3: CASSFRLAGGWADTQYF

V: TRBV9
D: .
J: TRBJ2-2
size: .
DNA: TGTGCCAGCAGCGTTACAGGGAACACCGGGGAGCTGTTTTTT
CDR3: CASSVTGNTGELFF

V: TRBV23-1
D: .
J: TRBJ1-4
size: .
DNA: TGCGCCAGCAGTCTACCGCCTCCGGCCGTAGCTAATGAAAAACTGTTTTTT
CDR3: CASSLPPPAVANEKLFF

V: TRBV28
D: TRBD2
J: TRBJ2-3
size: few
DNA: TGTGCCAGCAAGGGTGGGGGAGGGGATACGCAGTATTTT
CDR3: CASKGGGGDTQYF

V: TRBV5-1
D: .
J: TRBJ1-1
size: once
DNA: TGCGCCAGCAAGTCGGGAGAGGAATCTGAAGCTTTCTTT
CDR3: CASKSGEESEAFF

V: TRBV5-1
D: .
J: TRBJ2-2
size: .
DNA: TGCGCCAGCAGCTTGACAGGGAAGGACACCGGGGAGCTGTTTTTT
CDR3: CASSLTGKDTGELFF

V: TRBV30
D: TRBD1
J: TRBJ1-4
size: .
DNA: TGTGCCTGGTCCCGGGACAGGATGAATTTGCGAACTAATGAAAAACTGTTTTTT
CDR3: CAWSRDRMNLRTNEKLFF

V: TRBV5-6
D: .
J: TRBJ1-5
size: .
DNA: TGTGCCAGCAGCTTGTTTCTGGGAGGGAATCAGCCCCAGCATTTT
CDR3: CASSLFLGGNQPQHF